The clone carrying this TCR beta chain showed up just a few times. Its antigen is still unknown. Libraries of TCR beta came from quantitative 5'-RACE with molecular barcodes. TCRdb reanalysed the 5' RACE reads using MiXCR and keeps one entry per CDR3 protein. The sample holds approximately 440,000 distinct CDR3 sequences, about a sixth seen once. This record comes from a study of CD8 T cells in ankylosing spondylitis. Study-wide points: Earlier literature documents some of the motif variants in reactive arthritis synovial fluid and blood. A TCR beta motif of under 10 highly homologous variants seemed to mark ankylosing spondylitis blood. Matched ankylosing spondylitis synovial fluid reportedly showed significant enrichment of disease-linked clones.

The sequenced sample was blood, either unsorted or a sorted T cell fraction (not recorded which). This receptor was obtained from a male donor with ankylosing spondylitis.

CDR3 region: CASSYRRGGNYGYTF. CDR3 DNA sequence: TGTGCCAGCAGTTACCGGCGGGGAGGGAACTATGGCTACACCTTC. The gene calls are TRBV6-5 and TRBJ1-2; D is unresolved. Germline V lookup: CDR1 MNHEY, CDR2 SVGAGI. The CDR3 sequence is 15 residues long. Trimming pared 2 bases from V and 2 bases from J, leaving 12 bases between.